The clone carrying this T cell receptor beta chain was counted many times. Its antigen is not identified. This sample stems from a study of Graves' ophthalmopathy and Graves' hyperthyroidism. Study-level points and caveats: The model's ophthalmopathy progression predictions had approximately 69% sensitivity and 72.22% specificity.

The germline V and J ends were trimmed by 3 bases and 2 bases, with 8 bases remaining between them. The CDR3 totals 14 residues. Germline values: CDR1 MDHEN, CDR2 SYDVKM. As the template, RNA transcripts were used to amplify TCR beta CDR3 regions. The first round was an RT-PCR with HTBI primers, and the second round was a multiplex PCR. Each CDR3 protein gets one entry after TCRdb re-called the multiplex PCR reads with MiXCR. The data hold about 500,000 distinct CDR3 sequences, with about 15% observed a single time. The sample taken for sequencing was blood. This sequence joins TRBV28 and TRBJ1-3; possibly TRBD1 for D (5 bases). This clonotype was obtained from a woman in her 30s with Graves' ophthalmopathy. CDR3 nucleotides: TGTGCCAGCAGTTTTCGGGGGGCTGGAAACACCATATATTTT. It translates to CASSFRGAGNTIYF.